This T cell receptor beta chain emerged from a study of beta chain features in type 1 diabetes. Study-level findings and limits: Insertion counts at VDJ junctions were lower in type 1 diabetes patients, who also showed more deletions there. Relative to healthy donors, patients appeared to have naive, central memory and Treg TCRB repertoires that were more similar. Shorter TCRB CDR3s, moderately but significantly so, were found in Type 1 diabetes patients in all four CD4+ subsets.

By way of CD45RO/CCR7/CD25/CD127/CD95/CD27, the CD4+ regulatory, stem cell-like memory, central memory and naive cells were sorted. The authors obtained over 95% purity in all sorted populations. V was cut by 3 bases and J by 4 bases, with 15 bases left in between. The CDR3 covers 15 residues. CDR1 and CDR2 from the germline V gene are SGHTA and FQGNSA. About this clone: Antigen specificity is unknown.

Every bit of the isolated RNA underwent reverse transcription, so sequencing read expressed TCRB transcripts. Produced via immunoSEQ multiplex PCR; TCRdb's table is partial and in-frame only. The table has about 370,000 clones, 9.6% seen once. Sequences were obtained from central memory CD4+ T cells from blood. The receptor was derived from a man aged 25 to 40 with type 1 diabetes. The genes are TRBV7-2 and TRBJ1-1; D is possibly TRBD1 (5 bases). The CDR3 reads CASSFRGSGGTEAFF. The CDR3 DNA sequence: TGTGCCAGCAGCTTTAGGGGTAGCGGGGGCACTGAAGCTTTCTTT.